The 32 T cell receptor beta chains listed next were all sequenced from one sample in a study of beta chain features in type 1 diabetes. The study, taken as a whole, reports: Shorter TCRB CDR3s, moderately but significantly so, marked every one of the four CD4+ subsets in Type 1 diabetes patients.

No antigen is known for these receptors. Expressed TCRB transcripts got sequenced, as all isolated RNA was reverse transcribed. Clones were read by immunoSEQ multiplex PCR, and TCRdb kept only the in-frame ones, dropping some. The sample carries fewer than 450,000 clones, approximately 13% recorded once. The sequencing input was naive CD4+ T cells from blood. These receptors all stem from a woman aged 18-29 years with type 1 diabetes.

This clone was observed a handful of times. V gene TRBV4-3 combines with J gene TRBJ1-2; D possibly corresponds to TRBD1 (5 bases). V was clipped by 4 bases and J by 5 bases, with 17 bases between them. Germline CDR1 is LGHNA and CDR2 is YSLEER. This CDR3 contains 15 residues. Here the CDR3 reads CASSLNSGGRYGYTF. Here the CDR3 DNA reads TGCGCCAGCAGCCTAAACTCTGGGGGGAGATATGGCTACACCTTC.

This chain uses TRBV9 with TRBJ2-5; TRBD2 aligns across 11 bases. The germline V gene encodes CDR1 SGDLS and CDR2 YYNGEE. The CDR3 is 16 amino acids. The V and J ends lost 4 bases and 6 bases, in that order; junction bases with no gene match: 11. The CDR3 loop is CASSFRLAGTEQTQYF. The DNA for the CDR3 is TGTGCCAGCAGCTTCAGACTAGCGGGAACTGAACAGACCCAGTACTTC.

The genes are TRBV2 and TRBJ2-1, with D possibly TRBD1 on 6 matching bases. Trimming left V 4 bases short and J 3 bases short, with 10 bases between. This CDR3 region has 14 residues. Germline V gives CDR1 SNHLY, CDR2 FYNNEI. The DNA of the CDR3 is TGTGCCAGCAGTGGGCAGGGGTTCTACAATGAGCAGTTCTTC. Its translation is CASSGQGFYNEQFF.

V and J are TRBV7-2 and TRBJ2-5; TRBD1 matches at 10 bases. CDR3 length: 14 amino acids. Germline trimming cut 5 bases from V and 4 bases from J; bases unmatched to any gene: 4. Germline lookup yields CDR1 SGHTA and CDR2 FQGNSA. Here the CDR3 reads CASSPDRGRETQYF. The DNA of the CDR3 is TGTGCCAGCAGCCCCGACAGGGGGCGAGAGACCCAGTACTTC.

CDR3: CASSPPPGAGGETQYF. CDR3 DNA: TGTGCCAGCAGCCCTCCCCCAGGGGCCGGGGGGGAGACCCAGTACTTC. The V call is TRBV5-4, the J call TRBJ2-5, with D perhaps matching TRBD2 (7 bases). Germline V gives CDR1 SGHNT, CDR2 YYREEE (reference sequence). CDR3 length: 16 amino acids. Trimming took off 4 bases at V and 5 bases at J, with 21 bases between the two ends.

This clone was observed a few times. The V call is TRBV13, the J call TRBJ1-1; D is possibly TRBD1 (6 bases). Germline values: CDR1 PRHDT, CDR2 FYEKMQ (reference sequence). V lost 4 bases and J 5 bases, leaving 29 bases between the germline ends. The CDR3 is 19 residues long. CDR3 coding DNA: TGTGCCAGCAGCTCCAGGACCTACAGGGCCCCCCGGGGAAGAACTGAAGCTTTCTTT. It translates to CASSSRTYRAPRGRTEAFF.

The chain is built from TRBV18 and TRBJ1-2; TRBD1 matches at 8 bases. With 3 bases clipped from V and 3 bases from J, the junction kept 15 bases outside the gene matches. CDR1 KGHSH and CDR2 LQKENI come from the germline V gene. The CDR3 loop spans 18 amino acids. CDR3 sequence (DNA): TGTGCCAGCTCACCCTATGCCCAACCAGGGGGCGAAGACTATGGCTACACCTTC. Translating it yields CASSPYAQPGGEDYGYTF.

The chain recombines TRBV21-1 with TRBJ2-1; the DNA was not used to check the table's D call, TRBD2. TRBV21-1 constitutes a pseudogene. CDR3 length equals 20 residues. The DNA of the CDR3 is TGTGCCAGCAGCAAAAAGCACAGGGCTACTAGCGGGAGTTGGTACAATGAGCAGTTCTTC. This sequence encodes CASSKKHRATSGSWYNEQFF.

The chain employs TRBV11-3 and TRBJ2-5, with no clear D. The CDR3 contains 13 residues. V was clipped by 5 bases and J by 4 bases, with 11 bases between them. The germline V gene has CDR1 SGHNT and CDR2 YENEEA. The DNA of the CDR3 is TGTGCCAGCAGCCGAGCAGGTGGAGAGACCCAGTACTTC. Translation gives CASSRAGGETQYF.

This clone has a count of ten or more. The chain is built from TRBV29-1 and TRBJ2-7; possibly TRBD2 for D (5 bases). Between the trimmed V and J ends, which lost 6 bases and 2 bases, there was a span of 17 bases. CDR3 length equals 14 residues. Germline V gives CDR1 SQVTM, CDR2 ANQGSEA. The CDR3 DNA sequence: TGCAGCGTCCGACCCGTTGGACTCGCCTACGAGCAGTACGTC. This sequence encodes CSVRPVGLAYEQYV.

This clone was counted only a few times. The chain combines TRBV4-3 with TRBJ2-1, with 10 nucleotides matching TRBD2. CDR1 and CDR2 (germline): LGHNA, YSLEER. The length of the CDR3 is 20 residues. Losses at the gene ends were 1 base for V and 5 bases for J; bases not matched to a gene: 17. This CDR3 reads CASSQVRSTDMSGRDNEQFF. The CDR3 nucleotides read TGCGCCAGCAGCCAAGTCCGGTCCACGGATATGAGCGGGAGGGACAATGAGCAGTTCTTC.

The chain links TRBV4-2 to TRBJ2-7; the D gene is possibly TRBD2 (5 bases). The CDR3 contains 15 residues. Germline V CDR1 and CDR2: LGHNA, YNFKEQ. Trimming pared 1 base from V and 3 bases from J, leaving 13 bases between. CDR3 region: CASSQVAGEVYEQYF. Written as DNA, the CDR3 is TGTGCCAGCAGCCAAGTGGCGGGTGAGGTCTACGAGCAGTACTTC.

V is TRBV5-1 and J is TRBJ2-1; 10 bases match TRBD2. From germline, CDR1 is SGHRS and CDR2 YFSETQ. The CDR3 extends over 15 amino acids. V lost 0 bases and J lost 5; bases outside the gene matches: 2. CDR3 sequence: CASSLVLAGDNEQFF. CDR3 in DNA: TGCGCCAGCAGCTTGGTCCTAGCGGGAGACAATGAGCAGTTCTTC.

This clone occurred a few times. The gene calls are TRBV30 and TRBJ1-2; 11 nucleotides align to TRBD1. J lost 5 bases, V lost 0 bases, and 5 bases had no gene match. The CDR3 loop spans 15 amino acids. The germline CDR1 and CDR2 sequences are GTSNPN and SVGIG (reference sequence). This CDR3 is CAWSVGTGGWYGYTF. CDR3 coding DNA: TGTGCCTGGAGTGTGGGGACAGGGGGATGGTATGGCTACACCTTC. The complete variable domain, with remaining parts taken from reference TRBV30 and TRBJ1-2, reads SQTIHQWPATLVQPVGSPLSLECTVEGTSNPNLYWYRQAAGRGLQLLFYSVGIGQISSEVPQNLSASRPQDRQFILSSKKLLLSDSGFYLCAWSVGTGGWYGYTFGSGTRLTVV.

The CDR3: CATREPGQDYEQYF. The CDR3 DNA sequence: TGTGCCACCAGAGAACCGGGACAGGATTACGAGCAGTACTTC. The genes are TRBV15 and TRBJ2-7; 8 bases align to TRBD1. This CDR3 region has 14 residues. The germline V gene encodes CDR1 LNHNV and CDR2 YYDKDF (reference sequence). V lost 6 bases, J lost 4 bases, and 8 bases stayed unmatched.

The sample holds a few counts of this clone. J is TRBJ2-7 and V is TRBV15, with a weak D call TRBD1 (5 bases). CDR1 and CDR2 (germline): LNHNV, YYDKDF (reference sequence). V was trimmed by 0 bases and J by 4 bases, leaving 13 bases between them. The CDR3 totals 15 residues. CDR3: CATSRDTQAPYEQYV. CDR3 in DNA: TGTGCCACCAGCAGAGATACACAGGCCCCTTACGAGCAGTACGTC.

This clone has a handful of counts. The V and J genes are TRBV6-6 and TRBJ2-2, with TRBD2 as a possible D gene (5 bases). The V gene lost 6 bases and the J gene lost 5 bases, with 13 bases spanning the gap. The CDR3 has 14 residues. The V gene's germline CDR1 is MNHNY and CDR2 SVGAGI (reference sequence). The CDR3 sequence: CASSRTTGTGELFF. The CDR3 DNA reads as TGTGCCAGCAGCCGTACGACGGGGACCGGGGAGCTGTTTTTT.

The chain uses TRBV2 and TRBJ2-5; possibly TRBD2 for D (5 bases). Per the germline V gene, CDR1 is SNHLY and CDR2 is FYNNEI. With 4 bases removed from V and 5 bases from J, the gap between germline ends came to 11 bases. The CDR3 loop spans 13 amino acids. CDR3: CASSVVGDETQYF. As DNA, the CDR3 is TGTGCCAGCAGTGTGGTGGGAGACGAGACCCAGTACTTC.

V and J are TRBV30 and TRBJ1-3; TRBD1 is a possible D gene (6 bases). The ends were cut back, 0 bases at V and 4 bases at J, with 13 bases in the middle. CDR3 length: 15 amino acids. Germline assignment: CDR1 GTSNPN and CDR2 SVGIG (reference sequence). The CDR3 coding sequence is TGTGCCTGGAGTGTACAGGGTTTGGGCGGAAACACCATATATTTT. Translating it yields CAWSVQGLGGNTIYF.

The rearrangement uses TRBV28 and TRBJ2-1; TRBD2 matches at 11 bases. V shed 8 bases, J shed 5 bases, and the junction held 5 bases outside the gene matches. CDR1 and CDR2 from the germline V gene are MDHEN and SYDVKM. The CDR3 is 14 residues long. The CDR3 loop reads CASGGLAVDNEQFF. DNA for the CDR3: TGTGCCAGCGGGGGACTAGCGGTAGACAATGAGCAGTTCTTC.

This clone was counted a few times. The chain couples TRBV5-1 to TRBJ1-1, with unresolved D. The V gene lost 4 bases and the J gene lost 1 base, with 11 bases spanning the gap. This CDR3 has 14 residues. Germline CDR1 reads SGHRS; CDR2 reads YFSETQ. Here the CDR3 DNA reads TGCGCCAGCAGCAGGGTGAGGGAGAACACTGAAGCTTTCTTT. Translating gives CASSRVRENTEAFF.

A few counts support this clone. J is TRBJ2-2 and V is TRBV5-1; tentative D call: TRBD1 (5 bases). Trimming removed 4 bases at V and 2 bases at J, with 9 bases between. This CDR3 is built from 14 residues. CDR1 is SGHRS, CDR2 YFSETQ, per germline. CDR3 bases: TGCGCCAGCAGCGAAGGGGTAAACACCGGGGAGCTGTTTTTT. Encoded protein: CASSEGVNTGELFF.

This clone was recorded a few times. The chain has TRBV18 and TRBJ1-2, with 9 nucleotides matching TRBD1. Germline CDR1 and CDR2: KGHSH and LQKENI. This CDR3 contains 15 residues. With 4 bases clipped from V and 2 bases from J, the junction kept 5 bases outside the gene matches. CDR3 in amino acids: CASSHSTGGNYGYTF. Here the CDR3 DNA reads TGTGCCAGCTCACACTCGACAGGGGGAAACTATGGCTACACCTTC.

This clone occurred a few times. The chain is built from TRBV5-6 and TRBJ2-1; D is perhaps TRBD1 (6 bases). Per the germline V gene, CDR1 is SGHDT and CDR2 is YYEEEE. This CDR3 is built from 13 residues. Trimming left V 0 bases short and J 10 bases short, with 11 bases between. DNA of the CDR3: TGTGCCAGCAGCTTGGCAGGGGTAGTGGAGCAGTTCTTC. This translates into CASSLAGVVEQFF.

This chain uses TRBV5-1 with TRBJ2-7; TRBD2 matches 8 bases. CDR1 and CDR2 from the germline V gene are SGHRS and YFSETQ. The CDR3 length is 17 residues. Losses at the gene ends were 3 bases for V and 3 bases for J; bases not matched to a gene: 14. The CDR3 loop reads CASSSMGSSGSIYEQYV. The CDR3 DNA follows: TGCGCCAGCAGCTCGATGGGGTCGAGCGGGAGTATCTACGAGCAGTACGTC.

This clone was detected a few times. V and J are TRBV20-1 and TRBJ1-2; D is possibly TRBD1 (6 bases). CDR1 and CDR2 from the germline V gene are DFQATT and SNEGSKA (reference sequence). V dropped 3 bases and J dropped 8 bases, with 10 bases sitting between them. The CDR3 loop spans 11 amino acids. The CDR3 DNA is TGCAGTGCTAGTCCGGGGGGCGGCTACACCTTC. Translation: CSASPGGGYTF.

This chain uses TRBV4-2 with TRBJ2-7; a weak D match, TRBD2 (5 bases). Trimming left V 1 base short and J 2 bases short, with 21 bases between. The CDR3 is 18 residues long. Looked up from germline, CDR1 is LGHNA and CDR2 is YNFKEQ. CDR3 sequence: CASSQGTFSLRRAYEQYF. In DNA form, the CDR3 reads TGTGCCAGCAGCCAAGGGACTTTTTCCCTAAGAAGGGCCTACGAGCAGTACTTC.

The rearrangement uses TRBV4-2 and TRBJ1-2; D not certain. CDR3 length: 12 residues. Trimming pared 3 bases from V and 5 bases from J, leaving 7 bases between. Germline-derived CDR1 and CDR2 are LGHNA and YNFKEQ. The CDR3 region is CASSQAQYGYTF. In nucleotides, the CDR3 is TGTGCCAGCAGCCAGGCCCAGTATGGCTACACCTTC.

To note about this clone: Other nucleotide sequences from this sample produce the same CDR3. The rearrangement uses TRBV5-4 and TRBJ1-2; perhaps TRBD1 as D (5 bases). The germline V and J ends were trimmed by 4 bases and 8 bases, with 12 bases remaining between them. The germline CDR1 and CDR2 sequences are SGHNT and YYREEE (reference sequence). This CDR3 has 12 residues. The CDR3 loop reads CASSSPQGGYTF. The CDR3 DNA sequence: TGTGCCAGCAGCAGCCCGCAGGGCGGCTACACCTTC. Supplemented by reference TRBV5-4 and TRBJ1-2, the full variable domain reads ETGVTQSPTHLIKTRGQQVTLRCSSQSGHNTVSWYQQALGQGPQFIFQYYREEENGRGNFPPRFSGLQFPNYSSELNVNALELDDSALYLCASSSPQGGYTFGSGTRLTVV.

This clone was recorded once. The chain carries TRBV7-3 and TRBJ1-2; the match to TRBD1 covers 10 bases. The CDR3 spans 14 residues. With V trimmed by 5 bases and J by 7 bases, 7 bases remained unmatched. CDR1 is SGHTA, CDR2 FQGTGA, per germline. CDR3 sequence (DNA): TGTGCCAGCAGCCCGACCGACAGGGGGCTTGGCTACACCTTC. Amino acids: CASSPTDRGLGYTF.

The genes are TRBV6-1 and TRBJ2-7, with D possibly matching TRBD2 (5 bases). The CDR3 loop spans 14 amino acids. Trimming took off 4 bases at V and 4 bases at J, with 14 bases between the two ends. CDR1 and CDR2 from the germline V gene are MNHNS and SASEGT. CDR3 region: CASSGVGRGYEQYV. The CDR3, as DNA: TGTGCCAGCAGTGGTGTGGGGAGAGGGTACGAGCAGTACGTC.

The J gene is TRBJ2-3, the V gene TRBV15; D perhaps matches TRBD1 (5 bases). Germline loops: CDR1 LNHNV, CDR2 YYDKDF (reference sequence). Trimming shortened V by 0 bases and J by 5 bases, and 15 bases separated the two germline ends. The CDR3 has 16 residues. As DNA, the CDR3 is TGTGCCACCAGCAGAGATAGGCAGGGCCCAAGAGATACGCAGTATTTT. This sequence encodes CATSRDRQGPRDTQYF.